This T cell receptor (beta chain) was profiled in a study of beta chain features in type 1 diabetes. All of the isolated RNA was reverse transcribed, so expressed TCRB transcripts were sequenced. The assay was immunoSEQ multiplex PCR, and TCRdb's table has in-frame clones only and misses some. Of approximately 250,000 clones in the sample, 24% were seen once. Study observations and caveats: A moderate, significant TCRB CDR3 shortening appeared in type 1 diabetes across four CD4+ subsets.

A remark on this clone: Its antigen is currently unknown.

The CDR3 is 13 residues long. V was trimmed by 7 bases and J by 1 base, leaving 13 bases between them. Germline lookup yields CDR1 SQVTM and CDR2 ANQGSEA. V gene TRBV29-1 combines with J gene TRBJ1-1; D might be TRBD1 (5 bases). The sequence was obtained from a young woman with type 1 diabetes. Sequenced: naive CD4+ T cells from blood. The CDR3 DNA sequence: TGCAGCGCTGATAGGACAAAGAACACTGAAGCTTTCTTT. Protein sequence: CSADRTKNTEAFF.